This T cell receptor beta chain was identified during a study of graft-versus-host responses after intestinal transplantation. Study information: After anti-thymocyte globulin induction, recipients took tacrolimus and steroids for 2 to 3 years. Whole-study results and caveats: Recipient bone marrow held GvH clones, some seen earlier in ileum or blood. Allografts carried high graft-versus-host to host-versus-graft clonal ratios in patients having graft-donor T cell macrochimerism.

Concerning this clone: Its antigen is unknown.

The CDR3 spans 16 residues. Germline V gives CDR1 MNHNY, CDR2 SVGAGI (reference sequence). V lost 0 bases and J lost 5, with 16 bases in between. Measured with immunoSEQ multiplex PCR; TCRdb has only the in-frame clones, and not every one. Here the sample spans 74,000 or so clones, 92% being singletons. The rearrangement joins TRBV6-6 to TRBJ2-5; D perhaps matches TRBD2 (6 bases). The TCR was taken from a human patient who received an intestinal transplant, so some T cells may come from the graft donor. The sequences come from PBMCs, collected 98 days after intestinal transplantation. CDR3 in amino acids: CASSYSRFGGGETQYF. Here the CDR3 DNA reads TGTGCCAGCAGTTACTCGAGGTTCGGGGGTGGGGAGACCCAGTACTTC.